This TCR beta chain was identified during a study of shared clonotypes between healthy human individuals. Trimming pared 0 bases from V and 0 bases from J, leaving 11 bases between. CDR1 and CDR2 (germline): GTSNPN, SVGIG (reference sequence). The CDR3 length is 15 residues. The repertoire was sequenced with immunoSEQ multiplex PCR; TCRdb's copy has only in-frame clones and lacks some. The sample includes 2,100,000 or so clones, approximately 94% of them seen just once. The chain recombines TRBV30 with TRBJ1-2; D is unclear. Sequences were obtained from naive CD4+ T cells sorted from blood. Subset indicated: CD45RA+ positively selected. This TCR derives from a man younger than 35 in good health. CDR3 DNA: TGTGCCTGGAGTGTATTTGTAGGAGCTAACTATGGCTACACCTTC. Translated, it gives CAWSVFVGANYGYTF.